The following is a TCR beta chain sequence with its context. The sample belongs to a study of blood T cell repertoires in COVID-19. As for the study in general: PBMCs, B-cell-depleted T cells, or T cells provided the cDNA or gDNA that made up the material.

Profiled with immunoSEQ multiplex PCR; TCRdb holds only in-frame clones, not every one. The sample has some 30,000 clones; around 90% are singletons. Trimming stripped 5 bases from V and 5 bases from J, with 15 bases between. CDR1 and CDR2 from the germline V gene are KGHSH and LQKENI. This CDR3 has 14 residues. Specimen: peripheral blood. This clonotype was obtained from a man aged 65 to 79 with active or convalescent COVID-19. The chain uses TRBV18 and TRBJ2-5; maybe TRBD1 (6 bases). DNA of the CDR3: TGTGCCAGCTCAGCCGGCCAGGGGCTGGAGACCCAGTACTTC. It codes for CASSAGQGLETQYF. The variable domain in full, completed from reference TRBV18 and TRBJ2-5, reads NAGVMQNPRHLVRRRGQEARLRCSPMKGHSHVYWYRQLPEEGLKFMVYLQKENIIDESGMPKERFSAEFPKEGPSILRIQQVVRGDSAAYFCASSAGQGLETQYFGPGTRLLVL.